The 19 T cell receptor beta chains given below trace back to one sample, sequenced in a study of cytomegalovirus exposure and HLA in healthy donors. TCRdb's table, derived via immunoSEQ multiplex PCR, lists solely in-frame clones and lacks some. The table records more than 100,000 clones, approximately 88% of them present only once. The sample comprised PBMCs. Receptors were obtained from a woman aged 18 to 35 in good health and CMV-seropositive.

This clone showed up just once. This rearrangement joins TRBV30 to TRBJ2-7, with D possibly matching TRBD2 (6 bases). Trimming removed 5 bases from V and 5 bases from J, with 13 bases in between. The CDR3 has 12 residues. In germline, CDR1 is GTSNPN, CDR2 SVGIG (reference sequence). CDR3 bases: TGTGCCTGGGGAGGGGAGGCCCACGAGCAGTACTTC. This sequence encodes CAWGGEAHEQYF. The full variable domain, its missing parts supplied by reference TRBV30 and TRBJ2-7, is SQTIHQWPATLVQPVGSPLSLECTVEGTSNPNLYWYRQAAGRGLQLLFYSVGIGQISSEVPQNLSASRPQDRQFILSSKKLLLSDSGFYLCAWGGEAHEQYFGPGTRLTVT.

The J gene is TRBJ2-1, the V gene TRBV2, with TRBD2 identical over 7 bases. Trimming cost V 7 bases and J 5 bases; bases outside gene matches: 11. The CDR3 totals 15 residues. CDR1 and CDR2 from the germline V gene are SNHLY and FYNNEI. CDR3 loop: CASTLGEGQNNEQFF. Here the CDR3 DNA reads TGTGCCAGCACCCTTGGGGAGGGCCAAAACAATGAGCAGTTCTTC.

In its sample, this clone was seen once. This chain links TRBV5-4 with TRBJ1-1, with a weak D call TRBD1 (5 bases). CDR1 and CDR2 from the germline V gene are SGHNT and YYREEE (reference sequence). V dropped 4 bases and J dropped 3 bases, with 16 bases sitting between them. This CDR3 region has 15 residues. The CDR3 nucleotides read TGTGCCAGCAGCCCGGAGGGGAGTGGGTACACTGAAGCTTTCTTT. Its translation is CASSPEGSGYTEAFF. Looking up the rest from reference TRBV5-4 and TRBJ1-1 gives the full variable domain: ETGVTQSPTHLIKTRGQQVTLRCSSQSGHNTVSWYQQALGQGPQFIFQYYREEENGRGNFPPRFSGLQFPNYSSELNVNALELDDSALYLCASSPEGSGYTEAFFGQGTRLTVV.

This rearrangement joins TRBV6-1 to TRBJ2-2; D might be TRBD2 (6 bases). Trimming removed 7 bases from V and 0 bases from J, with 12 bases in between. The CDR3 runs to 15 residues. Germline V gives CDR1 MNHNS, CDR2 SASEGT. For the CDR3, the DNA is TGTGCCAGCAATCGGGACTCCCCGAACACCGGGGAGCTGTTTTTT. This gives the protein CASNRDSPNTGELFF.

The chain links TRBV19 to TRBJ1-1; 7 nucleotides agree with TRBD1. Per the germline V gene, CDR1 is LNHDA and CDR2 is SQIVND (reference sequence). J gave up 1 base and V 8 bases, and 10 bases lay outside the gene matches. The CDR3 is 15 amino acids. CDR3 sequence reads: CASCSPGQSNTEAFF. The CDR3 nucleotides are TGTGCCAGTTGCTCTCCGGGACAGTCGAACACTGAAGCTTTCTTT.

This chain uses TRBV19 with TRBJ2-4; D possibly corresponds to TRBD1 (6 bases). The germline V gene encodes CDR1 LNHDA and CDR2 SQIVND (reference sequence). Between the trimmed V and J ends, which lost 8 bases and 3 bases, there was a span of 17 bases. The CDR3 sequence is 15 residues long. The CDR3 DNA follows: TGTGCCAGTTCAGCTGGGGGCTTGGGCAAAAACATTCAGTACTTC. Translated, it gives CASSAGGLGKNIQYF.

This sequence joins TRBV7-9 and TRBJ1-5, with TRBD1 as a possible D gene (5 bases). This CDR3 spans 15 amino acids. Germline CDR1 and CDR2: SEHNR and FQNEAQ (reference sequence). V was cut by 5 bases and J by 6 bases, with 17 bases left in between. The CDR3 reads CASSLGQGLGQPQHF. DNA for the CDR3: TGTGCCAGCAGCCTCGGACAAGGTCTGGGTCAGCCCCAGCATTTT.

The CDR3 bases are TGTGCCAGCAGCCCGGGACAGGGACACACTGAAGCTTTCTTT. Translation gives CASSPGQGHTEAFF. The chain has TRBV2 and TRBJ1-1, with 9 positions matching TRBD1. This CDR3 comprises 14 residues. J was trimmed by 3 bases and V by 6 bases; bases with no gene match: 5. The germline gives CDR1 SNHLY, CDR2 FYNNEI.

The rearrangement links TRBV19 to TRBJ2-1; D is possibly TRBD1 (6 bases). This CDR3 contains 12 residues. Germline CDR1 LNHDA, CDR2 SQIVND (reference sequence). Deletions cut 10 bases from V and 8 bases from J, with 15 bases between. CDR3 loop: CATHGQSDEQFF. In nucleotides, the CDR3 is TGTGCCACTCACGGACAGTCCGATGAGCAGTTCTTC.

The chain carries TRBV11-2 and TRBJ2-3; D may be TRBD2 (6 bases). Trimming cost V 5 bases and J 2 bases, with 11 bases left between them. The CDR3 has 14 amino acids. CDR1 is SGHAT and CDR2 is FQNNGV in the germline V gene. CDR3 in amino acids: CASSVSGYTDTQYF. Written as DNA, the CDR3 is TGTGCCAGCAGCGTTAGCGGATACACAGATACGCAGTATTTT.

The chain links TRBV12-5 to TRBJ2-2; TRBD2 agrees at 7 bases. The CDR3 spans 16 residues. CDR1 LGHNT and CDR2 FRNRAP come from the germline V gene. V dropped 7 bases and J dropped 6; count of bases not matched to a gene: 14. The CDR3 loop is CASVHRDYAESGELFF. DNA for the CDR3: TGTGCTAGTGTTCACCGGGACTACGCCGAGTCCGGGGAGCTGTTTTTT.

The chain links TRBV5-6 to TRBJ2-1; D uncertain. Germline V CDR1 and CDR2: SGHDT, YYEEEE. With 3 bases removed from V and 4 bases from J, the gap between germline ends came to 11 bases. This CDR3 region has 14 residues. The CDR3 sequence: CASSSLLVYNEQFF. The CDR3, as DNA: TGTGCCAGCAGCTCCCTACTGGTATACAATGAGCAGTTCTTC. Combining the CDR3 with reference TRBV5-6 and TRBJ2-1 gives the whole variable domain DAGVTQSPTHLIKTRGQQVTLRCSPKSGHDTVSWYQQALGQGPQFIFQYYEEEERQRGNFPDRFSGHQFPNYSSELNVNALLLGDSALYLCASSSLLVYNEQFFGPGTRLTVL.

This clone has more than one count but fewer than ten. In DNA, the CDR3 is TGTGCCAGCAGCTTAACCACTGACATTCAGTACTTC. Its translation: CASSLTTDIQYF. The rearrangement links TRBV7-2 to TRBJ2-4; D is uncertain. The CDR3 runs 12 residues. Trimming took 2 bases from V and 8 from J, leaving 7 bases between them. Germline lookup yields CDR1 SGHTA and CDR2 FQGNSA.

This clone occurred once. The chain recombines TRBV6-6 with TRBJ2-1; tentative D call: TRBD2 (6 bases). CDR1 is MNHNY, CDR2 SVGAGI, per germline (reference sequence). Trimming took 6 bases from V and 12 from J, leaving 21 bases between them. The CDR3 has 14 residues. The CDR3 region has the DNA TGTGCCAGCAGCACCGGGACGGGGCGGAGGGTGCAGTTCTTC. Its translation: CASSTGTGRRVQFF.

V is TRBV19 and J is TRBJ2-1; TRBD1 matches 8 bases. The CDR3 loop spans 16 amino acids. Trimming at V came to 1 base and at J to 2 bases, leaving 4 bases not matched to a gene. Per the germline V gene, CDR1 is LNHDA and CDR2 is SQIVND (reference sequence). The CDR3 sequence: CASSIAATGAYNEQFF. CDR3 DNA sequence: TGTGCCAGTAGTATAGCCGCGACAGGGGCCTACAATGAGCAGTTCTTC.

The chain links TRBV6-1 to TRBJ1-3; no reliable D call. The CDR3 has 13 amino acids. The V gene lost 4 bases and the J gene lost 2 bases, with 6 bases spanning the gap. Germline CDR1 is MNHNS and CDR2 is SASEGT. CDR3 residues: CASSGATGNTIYF. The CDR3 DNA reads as TGTGCCAGCAGTGGCGCAACTGGAAACACCATATATTTT.

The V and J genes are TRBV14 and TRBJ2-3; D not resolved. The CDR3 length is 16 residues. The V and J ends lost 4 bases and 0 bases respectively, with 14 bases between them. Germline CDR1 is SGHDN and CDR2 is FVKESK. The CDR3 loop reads CASSPFRVASTDTQYF. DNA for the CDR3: TGTGCCAGCAGCCCTTTTCGGGTGGCAAGCACAGATACGCAGTATTTT. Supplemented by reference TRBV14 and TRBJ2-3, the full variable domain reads EAGVTQFPSHSVIEKGQTVTLRCDPISGHDNLYWYRRVMGKEIKFLLHFVKESKQDESGMPNNRFLAERTGGTYSTLKVQPAELEDSGVYFCASSPFRVASTDTQYFGPGTRLTVL.

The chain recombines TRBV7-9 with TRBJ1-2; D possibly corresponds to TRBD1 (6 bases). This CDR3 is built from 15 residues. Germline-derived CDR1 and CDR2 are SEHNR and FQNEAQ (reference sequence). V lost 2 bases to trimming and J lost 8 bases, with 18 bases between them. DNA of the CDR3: TGTGCCAGCAGCTTAAGAACAGGGAATCTAGAAGGCTACACCTTC. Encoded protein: CASSLRTGNLEGYTF.

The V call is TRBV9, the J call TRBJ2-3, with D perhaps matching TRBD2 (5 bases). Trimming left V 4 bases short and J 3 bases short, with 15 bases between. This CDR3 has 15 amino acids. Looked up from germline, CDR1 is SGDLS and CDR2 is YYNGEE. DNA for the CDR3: TGTGCCAGCAGCCCCCCGGGGATTAGAACAGATACGCAGTATTTT. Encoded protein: CASSPPGIRTDTQYF.